The present T cell receptor (beta chain) was sequenced within a study of shared clonotypes between healthy human individuals. Study-level background: Plates per donor: three CD4 naive, three CD4 memory, two CD8 naive, one CD8 memory. Notes on the study in general: Larger estimated richness was generally seen in naive subsets than in memory subsets.

About this clone itself: Its specificity is not known.

Trimming cost V 4 bases and J 2 bases; bases outside gene matches: 18. Germline V gene lookup returns CDR1 MGHRA and CDR2 YSYEKL. This CDR3 is built from 19 residues. Sequencing was performed with immunoSEQ multiplex PCR; in TCRdb, only in-frame clones are kept and a portion is missing. The sample includes some 1,100,000 clones, around three quarters seen only once; the top ten take approximately 0.56%. The rearrangement joins TRBV4-1 to TRBJ2-3; 7 bases agree with TRBD2. Specimen: memory CD4+ T cells from PBMCs. The subset was: CD45RA-negative fraction. This sequence originates from a man aged 18-30 years in good health. Some clones in this sample may be carry-over from other donors' samples. CDR3 residues: CASSPYGREGSPYTDTQYF. Written as DNA, the CDR3 is TGCGCCAGCAGCCCCTACGGTAGGGAGGGGTCCCCTTACACAGATACGCAGTATTTT.